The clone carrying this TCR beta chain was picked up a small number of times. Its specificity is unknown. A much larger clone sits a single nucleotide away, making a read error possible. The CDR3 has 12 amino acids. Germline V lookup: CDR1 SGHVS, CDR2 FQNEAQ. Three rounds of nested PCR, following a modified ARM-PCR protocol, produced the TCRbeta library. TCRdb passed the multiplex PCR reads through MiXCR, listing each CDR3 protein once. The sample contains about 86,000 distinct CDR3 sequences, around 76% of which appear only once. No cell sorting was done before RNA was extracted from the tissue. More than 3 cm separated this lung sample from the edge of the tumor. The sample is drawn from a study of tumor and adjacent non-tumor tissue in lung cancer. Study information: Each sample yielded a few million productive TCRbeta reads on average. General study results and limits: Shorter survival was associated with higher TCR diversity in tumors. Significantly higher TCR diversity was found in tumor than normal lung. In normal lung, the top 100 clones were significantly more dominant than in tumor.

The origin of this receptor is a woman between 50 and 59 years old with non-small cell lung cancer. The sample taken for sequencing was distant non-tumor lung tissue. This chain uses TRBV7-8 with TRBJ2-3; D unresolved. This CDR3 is CASTTGTDRQYF. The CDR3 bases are TGTGCCAGCACCACGGGCACAGATAGGCAGTATTTT.